The 30 T cell receptor beta chains below all came from one sample that was sequenced in a study of T cell changes during pregnancy in multiple sclerosis. Sequenced by immunoSEQ multiplex PCR; TCRdb stores in-frame clones only, minus some. The sample lists approximately 68,000 clones; approximately 93% were seen once. The specimen comprised peripheral blood, sampled in the second trimester of pregnancy. The receptor source for this set is a female donor with multiple sclerosis, enrolled in a pregnancy study.

The V and J genes are TRBV6-1 and TRBJ1-1; 9 bases map to TRBD1. Unmatched junction bases numbered 8, after V lost 8 bases and J lost 4 bases. Germline V gives CDR1 MNHNS, CDR2 SASEGT. The CDR3 extends over 14 amino acids. CDR3 DNA sequence: TGTGCCAGCTTTGTAACAGGGGGCAGCACTGAAGCTTTCTTT. Amino acids: CASFVTGGSTEAFF.

The genes are TRBV9 and TRBJ2-1; 10 bases line up with TRBD1. The CDR3 has 14 amino acids. V shed 5 bases and J 6 bases; nucleotides not matched to a gene: 5. The V gene's germline CDR1 is SGDLS and CDR2 YYNGEE. The CDR3 nucleotides are TGTGCCAGCAGGATTGGGACAGGGGTCAATGAGCAGTTCTTC. It yields the protein CASRIGTGVNEQFF.

This rearrangement joins TRBV5-1 to TRBJ2-1; 7 bases fit TRBD2. Germline CDR1 SGHRS, CDR2 YFSETQ. The CDR3 totals 15 residues. Losses at the gene ends were 2 bases for V and 9 bases for J; bases not matched to a gene: 11. The CDR3, as DNA: TGCGCCAGCAGCTTCGGGGGGACGAGTGGATCTGAGCAGTTCTTC. Protein: CASSFGGTSGSEQFF.

The chain recombines TRBV5-5 with TRBJ2-7; 9 positions match TRBD2. CDR3 size: 14 residues. The V segment lost 4 bases and the J segment 6 bases; nucleotides outside the gene matches: 8. Germline V gene data show CDR1 as SGHKS and CDR2 as YYEKEE (reference sequence). The CDR3 loop is CASSDRLAGFEQYF. CDR3 in DNA: TGTGCCAGCAGCGATCGCCTAGCGGGGTTCGAGCAGTACTTC.

The J gene is TRBJ1-1, the V gene TRBV13; a weak D match, TRBD1 (5 bases). This CDR3 is built from 13 residues. The germline V gene encodes CDR1 PRHDT and CDR2 FYEKMQ (reference sequence). The V gene lost 5 bases and the J gene lost 4 bases, with 11 bases spanning the gap. The CDR3 is CASSPGWGTEAFF. The DNA for the CDR3 is TGTGCCAGCAGCCCAGGGTGGGGCACTGAAGCTTTCTTT. Supplemented by reference TRBV13 and TRBJ1-1, the full variable domain reads AAGVIQSPRHLIKEKRETATLKCYPIPRHDTVYWYQQGPGQDPQFLISFYEKMQSDKGSIPDRFSAQQFSDYHSELNMSSLELGDSALYFCASSPGWGTEAFFGQGTRLTVV.

The rearrangement links TRBV4-3 to TRBJ1-1, with TRBD1 matching over 7 bases. J was trimmed by 6 bases and V by 4 bases; bases with no gene match: 14. CDR3 length: 16 amino acids. Germline lookup yields CDR1 LGHNA and CDR2 YSLEER. The CDR3 is CASSRTYQGVRPEAFF. Here the CDR3 DNA reads TGCGCCAGCAGCCGGACGTATCAGGGGGTTCGACCTGAAGCTTTCTTT.

The chain is built from TRBV6-1 and TRBJ1-6, with 8 bases matching TRBD1. The V segment lost 0 bases and the J segment 9 bases; nucleotides outside the gene matches: 4. Germline assignment: CDR1 MNHNS and CDR2 SASEGT. The CDR3 runs 15 residues. For the CDR3, the DNA is TGTGCCAGCAGTGAAGCTGCAGGGGGCGGTTCACCCCTCCACTTT. As protein: CASSEAAGGGSPLHF.

This chain joins TRBV7-2 and TRBJ1-5; maybe TRBD1 (5 bases). V was shortened by 4 bases and J by 7 bases, with 11 bases between the two germline ends. The CDR3 covers 13 residues. Germline-derived CDR1 and CDR2 are SGHTA and FQGNSA. CDR3 residues: CASSWNGGQPQHF. The CDR3 DNA reads as TGTGCCAGCAGCTGGAACGGGGGGCAGCCCCAGCATTTT.

This clone was picked up a small number of times. The chain joins TRBV27 to TRBJ2-2; D might be TRBD1 (5 bases). There are 16 residues in the CDR3. Trimming took off 4 bases at V and 1 base at J, with 13 bases between the two ends. CDR1 and CDR2 from the germline V gene are MNHEY and SMNVEV (reference sequence). Here the CDR3 reads CASSSPMGQNTGELFF. CDR3 nucleotide sequence: TGTGCCAGCAGTTCTCCAATGGGGCAGAACACCGGGGAGCTGTTTTTT.

The chain has TRBV2 and TRBJ2-1; possibly TRBD2 for D (6 bases). Trimming pared 1 base from V and 4 bases from J, leaving 11 bases between. Germline CDR1 is SNHLY and CDR2 is FYNNEI. The length of the CDR3 is 15 residues. The CDR3 nucleotides read TGTGCCAGCAGTGAAGGGGGGGTGGGATACAATGAGCAGTTCTTC. This codes for CASSEGGVGYNEQFF.

V and J are TRBV27 and TRBJ2-2, with TRBD2 matching over 9 bases. Germline V gene lookup returns CDR1 MNHEY and CDR2 SMNVEV (reference sequence). This CDR3 region has 16 residues. Trimming removed 11 bases from V and 1 base from J; junction bases left unmatched: 11. The CDR3 protein is CAALRGGQLNTGELFF. The CDR3 nucleotides read TGTGCCGCTCTGCGGGGGGGACAACTGAACACCGGGGAGCTGTTTTTT.

The CDR3 loop is CASSSPLGMADTQYF. CDR3 DNA: TGTGCCAGCAGCTCCCCCCTCGGTATGGCAGATACGCAGTATTTT. V is TRBV9 and J is TRBJ2-3; D call uncertain. V shed 4 bases and J shed 4 bases, with 16 bases lying between them. From germline, CDR1 is SGDLS and CDR2 YYNGEE. This CDR3 comprises 15 residues.

V and J are TRBV7-6 and TRBJ2-1; D might be TRBD1 (7 bases). Germline loops: CDR1 SGHVS, CDR2 FNYEAQ. The CDR3 has 15 residues. Trimming took off 8 bases at V and 6 bases at J, with 20 bases between the two ends. The CDR3 DNA sequence: TGTGCCAGCGGGCGGGACAGCTTATGGTCCAATGAGCAGTTCTTC. This gives the protein CASGRDSLWSNEQFF.

The chain is built from TRBV30 and TRBJ2-5; D unclear. The J call may be mistaken, given a closer DNA end match to TRBJ2-7. The CDR3 consists of 14 residues. The germline V gene has CDR1 GTSNPN and CDR2 SVGIG (reference sequence). CDR3 in amino acids: CAWSVGGKAYEQYF. CDR3 coding DNA: TGTGCCTGGAGTGTAGGCGGCAAAGCCTACGAGCAGTACTTC.

This clone was picked up a small number of times. J is TRBJ1-1 and V is TRBV5-1, with 7 bases matching TRBD1. The germline gives CDR1 SGHRS, CDR2 YFSETQ. V trimming: 0 bases; J trimming: 6 bases; junction bases outside the gene matches: 8. The CDR3 has 15 residues. The CDR3 sequence is CASSLVPGGKSEAFF. The CDR3 DNA sequence: TGCGCCAGCAGCTTGGTCCCAGGGGGAAAATCTGAAGCTTTCTTT. Full variable domain (remainder filled in from reference TRBV5-1 and TRBJ1-1): KAGVTQTPRYLIKTRGQQVTLSCSPISGHRSVSWYQQTPGQGLQFLFEYFSETQRNKGNFPGRFSGRQFSNSRSEMNVSTLELGDSALYLCASSLVPGGKSEAFFGQGTRLTVV.

This clone was counted a few times. This rearrangement joins TRBV2 to TRBJ1-5; 7 bases match TRBD1. V shed 5 bases, J shed 7 bases, and the junction held 8 bases outside the gene matches. CDR1 is SNHLY, CDR2 FYNNEI, per germline. CDR3 size: 14 residues. The CDR3 here is CASSLDRVRQPQHF. CDR3 bases: TGTGCCAGCAGTCTCGACAGGGTCCGGCAGCCCCAGCATTTT.

The J gene is TRBJ2-7, the V gene TRBV25-1, with 7 bases lining up with TRBD2. Germline lookup yields CDR1 MGHDK and CDR2 SYGVNS. The CDR3 spans 15 residues. Trimming cost V 6 bases and J 4 bases; bases outside gene matches: 12. CDR3 loop: CASRGGELFDYEQYF. In DNA form, the CDR3 reads TGTGCCAGCAGGGGGGGGGAGCTCTTCGATTACGAGCAGTACTTC.

J is TRBJ2-5 and V is TRBV19, with 8 bases lining up with TRBD2. The CDR3 is made up of 15 amino acids. V lost 10 bases to trimming and J lost 5 bases; unmatched junction nucleotides: 15. Germline CDR1 is LNHDA and CDR2 is SQIVND (reference sequence). CDR3 residues: CATIPRAGGYETQYF. CDR3 bases: TGTGCCACCATACCACGGGCGGGAGGATATGAGACCCAGTACTTC.

The chain uses TRBV19 and TRBJ1-1; 8 bases match TRBD1. Germline CDR1 is LNHDA and CDR2 is SQIVND (reference sequence). Unmatched junction bases numbered 11, after V lost 10 bases and J lost 1 base. This CDR3 contains 15 residues. CDR3 in amino acids: CATGGQERKNTEAFF. The CDR3, as DNA: TGTGCCACCGGGGGACAGGAAAGAAAGAACACTGAAGCTTTCTTT.

The chain combines TRBV10-2 with TRBJ2-7; 8 bases map to TRBD2. Per germline, CDR1 WSHSY and CDR2 SAAADI. This CDR3 comprises 14 residues. J gave up 2 bases and V 3 bases, and 3 bases lay outside the gene matches. Written as DNA, the CDR3 is TGCGCCAGCAGTGAAACTAGCGGCACCTACGAGCAGTACTTC. This codes for CASSETSGTYEQYF.

The chain combines TRBV5-1 with TRBJ1-1; 7 nucleotides match TRBD1. Germline V lookup: CDR1 SGHRS, CDR2 YFSETQ. With 4 bases clipped from V and 1 base from J, the junction kept 13 bases outside the gene matches. The CDR3 runs to 17 residues. This CDR3 is CASSLIPGQKSNTEAFF. The CDR3 bases are TGCGCCAGCAGCCTTATACCGGGACAGAAATCGAACACTGAAGCTTTCTTT.

The V and J genes are TRBV1 and TRBJ2-3; the table's D gene call, TRBD1, was not cross checked with the DNA. TRBV1 is flagged as a pseudogene. The length of the CDR3 is 15 residues. The CDR3 coding sequence is TGCACCAGCAGCTCTCCGGGACAGGGACGAGATACGCAGTATTTT. Its translation: CTSSSPGQGRDTQYF.

The chain links TRBV6-5 to TRBJ2-3; the D gene is possibly TRBD1 (6 bases). CDR1 is MNHEY and CDR2 is SVGAGI in the germline V gene. The CDR3 runs to 13 residues. Trimming removed 5 bases at V and 4 bases at J, with 10 bases between. CDR3 coding DNA: TGTGCCAGCAGTATTCAGGGGCCAGATACGCAGTATTTT. Translated: CASSIQGPDTQYF.

The chain combines TRBV25-1 with TRBJ1-4, with D uncertain. The germline CDR1 and CDR2 sequences are MGHDK and SYGVNS. This CDR3 is built from 14 residues. Trimming took off 1 base at V and 8 bases at J, with 11 bases between the two ends. DNA of the CDR3: TGTGCCAGCAGTGAATCTTACAGCCGGGAAAAACTGTTTTTT. Translating it yields CASSESYSREKLFF. Complete variable domain (other parts from reference TRBV25-1 and TRBJ1-4): EADIYQTPRYLVIGTGKKITLECSQTMGHDKMYWYQQDPGMELHLIHYSYGVNSTEKGDLSSESTVSRIRTEHFPLTLESARPSHTSQYLCASSESYSREKLFFGSGTQLSVL.

This chain uses TRBV25-1 with TRBJ2-7; possibly TRBD2 for D (5 bases). CDR1 and CDR2 (germline): MGHDK, SYGVNS. Trimming pared 9 bases from V and 6 bases from J, leaving 18 bases between. This CDR3 has 13 residues. The chain's CDR3 is CASTRSGFGEQYF. CDR3 coding DNA: TGTGCCAGTACTAGATCAGGATTTGGCGAGCAGTACTTC.

V and J are TRBV19 and TRBJ1-1; D is unresolved. Germline CDR1 and CDR2: LNHDA and SQIVND (reference sequence). The CDR3 totals 12 residues. Deletions cut 3 bases from V and 2 bases from J, with 4 bases between. The CDR3 DNA sequence: TGTGCCAGTAGTATTTTAAACACTGAAGCTTTCTTT. The encoded protein is CASSILNTEAFF.

J is TRBJ1-5 and V is TRBV27, with 12 bases fitting TRBD1. The CDR3 is made up of 15 amino acids. The V and J ends lost 3 bases and 7 bases, in that order; junction bases with no gene match: 4. The V gene's germline CDR1 is MNHEY and CDR2 SMNVEV (reference sequence). The CDR3 is CASSLVGQGAQPQHF. The CDR3 region has the DNA TGTGCCAGCAGTTTGGTGGGACAGGGGGCCCAGCCCCAGCATTTT.

As regards this clone: Mismatch with germline at one junction end may stem from a read error. The V gene is TRBV12-5, the J gene TRBJ2-1; 12 bases match TRBD1. Germline loops: CDR1 LGHNT, CDR2 FRNRAP. There are 16 residues in the CDR3. CDR3 in DNA: TGTGCTAGTGGCTTCTCCTCGGGACAGGGGGCATCTGAGGTAGTCTTC. Protein product: CASGFSSGQGASEVVF.

V and J are TRBV2 and TRBJ1-6; D gene ambiguous. V lost 8 bases to trimming and J lost 0 bases, with 11 bases between them. The CDR3 runs to 15 residues. CDR1 is SNHLY and CDR2 is FYNNEI in the germline V gene. CDR3: CASEVASSYNSPLHF. CDR3 sequence (DNA): TGTGCCAGCGAAGTAGCGAGCTCCTATAATTCACCCCTCCACTTT.

This clone has just one count. This chain connects TRBV11-2 to TRBJ2-3, with D possibly TRBD2 on 5 matching bases. The V end was cut by 3 bases, the J end by 2 bases, with 12 bases between. The CDR3 runs to 15 residues. The V gene's germline CDR1 is SGHAT and CDR2 FQNNGV. In nucleotides, the CDR3 is TGTGCCAGCAGCTTTCTAGCAGGACTCACAGATACGCAGTATTTT. Translating it yields CASSFLAGLTDTQYF.